Listed below are T cell receptor beta chains from one sample, sequenced in a study of blood T cell repertoires in COVID-19. Profiling relied on immunoSEQ multiplex PCR, and the TCRdb table lists in-frame clones only, not all of them. The sample records over 200,000 clones, over 70% being singletons. Sequencing was done on a sample of peripheral blood. Source of these receptors: an elderly woman with acute or convalescent COVID-19. Both conserved end residues are part of each CDR3. The D gene is left open where the match is weak. Rows give clone size only sometimes, using once, few, many, or a class for an expanded clone.

abundance	d_gene	j_gene	v_gene	CDR3aa	CDR3nt
few	.	TRBJ1-1	TRBV5-1	CASSRDRVGITEAFF	TGCGCCAGCAGTCGAGACCGGGTCGGGATCACTGAAGCTTTCTTT
.	TRBD1	TRBJ2-5	TRBV6-5	CASSYSLGQGQETQYF	TGTGCCAGCAGTTACTCGCTGGGACAGGGCCAAGAGACCCAGTACTTC
.	.	TRBJ2-4	TRBV28	CASSIVAKNIQYF	TGTGCCAGCAGCATTGTAGCCAAAAACATTCAGTACTTC
few	.	TRBJ2-7	TRBV7-9	CASSWWELKGEQYF	TGTGCCAGCAGCTGGTGGGAGTTGAAGGGTGAGCAGTACTTC
.	TRBD1	TRBJ1-2	TRBV18	CASSPQTGDYGYTF	TGTGCCAGCTCACCTCAAACAGGGGACTATGGCTACACCTTC
once	.	TRBJ1-2	TRBV18	CASSPQGTRATNYGYTF	TGTGCCAGCTCACCACAAGGGACAAGAGCTACTAACTATGGCTACACCTTC
.	TRBD1	TRBJ1-1	TRBV4-3	CASSQDSRHRGNTEAFF	TGCGCCAGCAGCCAAGATTCTAGGCACAGGGGTAACACTGAAGCTTTCTTT
.	.	TRBJ1-1	TRBV11-2	CASSSPPSEAFF	TGTGCCAGCAGCTCTCCCCCCTCTGAAGCTTTCTTT
.	.	TRBJ2-3	TRBV6-5	CASSYRAGNTDTQYF	TGTGCCAGCAGTTATAGGGCGGGAAACACAGATACGCAGTATTTT
.	TRBD1	TRBJ2-1	TRBV7-8	CASSFLTSGQGGNEQFF	TGTGCCAGCAGCTTTTTAACCTCGGGACAGGGGGGAAATGAGCAGTTCTTC
few	.	TRBJ1-2	TRBV5-1	CASRLRLEDYGYTF	TGCGCCAGCAGGTTAAGATTAGAGGACTATGGCTACACCTTC
.	.	TRBJ2-5	TRBV5-1	CASFRGTGETQYF	TGCGCCAGTTTCAGGGGAACTGGAGAGACCCAGTACTTC
.	.	TRBJ1-2	TRBV28	CASSQTPTNYGYTF	TGTGCCAGCAGCCAGACTCCGACTAACTATGGCTACACCTTC
few	TRBD2	TRBJ2-1	TRBV5-4	CASSLAGGHNEQFF	TGTGCCAGCAGCTTAGCGGGGGGGCACAATGAGCAGTTCTTC
.	TRBD1	TRBJ2-2	TRBV5-1	CASGTGKMNTGELFF	TGCGCCAGTGGGACAGGGAAGATGAACACCGGGGAGCTGTTTTTT
.	TRBD1	TRBJ1-2	TRBV29-1	CSAIHRDRGVGGYTF	TGCAGCGCCATACACCGGGACAGGGGGGTCGGTGGCTACACCTTC
few	TRBD2	TRBJ2-1	TRBV6-1	CASSERAREANYNEQFF	TGTGCCAGCAGTGAAAGGGCGCGGGAGGCCAACTACAATGAGCAGTTCTTC
.	.	TRBJ1-1	TRBV7-9	CASSLVGAVGEAFF	TGTGCCAGCAGCTTAGTGGGAGCTGTGGGTGAAGCTTTCTTT